The 13 T cell receptor beta chains reported below all come from one sample, sequenced in a study of blood T cell repertoires in COVID-19. Sequencing was performed with immunoSEQ multiplex PCR; in TCRdb, only in-frame clones are kept and a portion is missing. The sample lists fewer than 90,000 clones; approximately 75% were seen once. Sequencing was performed on peripheral blood. The source is an elderly woman with acute or convalescent COVID-19.

In its sample, this clone was seen once. The V and J genes are TRBV24-1 and TRBJ2-3; D possibly corresponds to TRBD1 (5 bases). The CDR3 is made up of 17 amino acids. Trimming cost V 4 bases and J 4 bases, with 20 bases left between them. In germline, CDR1 is KGHDR, CDR2 SFDVKD. In DNA, the CDR3 is TGTGCCACCAGTGACAGCCCCAGGGTATACCAGGCAGATACGCAGTATTTT. Its protein is CATSDSPRVYQADTQYF.

The rearrangement links TRBV18 to TRBJ2-5; D unclear. V was pared by 5 bases and J by 4 bases, with 5 bases between. In germline, CDR1 is KGHSH, CDR2 LQKENI. The CDR3 spans 11 residues. CDR3 DNA: TGTGCCAGCTCAGTTAGAGAGACCCAGTACTTC. It encodes CASSVRETQYF.

The chain couples TRBV6-5 to TRBJ2-3, with TRBD2 matching 8 bases. The CDR3 is made up of 15 amino acids. The germline gives CDR1 MNHEY, CDR2 SVGAGI. The trim removed 4 bases at V and 6 bases at J, leaving 9 bases unmatched. The CDR3 bases are TGTGCCAGCAGTTCCCCGGGACTAGGAGGGGATACGCAGTATTTT. As protein: CASSSPGLGGDTQYF.

V is TRBV5-1 and J is TRBJ2-7, with D possibly TRBD1 on 6 matching bases. Trimming took off 0 bases at V and 7 bases at J, with 8 bases between the two ends. Germline loops: CDR1 SGHRS, CDR2 YFSETQ. The CDR3 extends over 12 amino acids. The CDR3 reads CASSLGGGEQYF. The CDR3 DNA reads TGCGCCAGCAGCTTGGGAGGGGGAGAGCAGTACTTC.

The genes are TRBV6-6 and TRBJ2-1; D ambiguous. Germline V gene lookup returns CDR1 MNHNY and CDR2 SVGAGI (reference sequence). Trimming removed 6 bases at V and 8 bases at J, with 14 bases between. The CDR3 contains 13 residues. The CDR3 DNA is TGTGCCAGCAGCTACCGCACTCCCGATGAGCAGTTCTTC. Translating it yields CASSYRTPDEQFF.

A single count supports this clone. The chain couples TRBV15 to TRBJ2-2, with 7 bases fitting TRBD1. Germline CDR1 LNHNV, CDR2 YYDKDF (reference sequence). After removal of 1 base from V and 5 bases from J, the junction contained 10 bases not matched to a gene. CDR3 length: 17 residues. The CDR3 region has the DNA TGTGCCACCAGCAGAGGCCAAGGGGGCGGCCGTACCGGGGAGCTGTTTTTT. It specifies CATSRGQGGGRTGELFF.

The chain uses TRBV2 and TRBJ2-3; 7 bases are shared with TRBD2. The CDR3 consists of 16 residues. The germline CDR1 and CDR2 sequences are SNHLY and FYNNEI. With V trimmed by 7 bases and J by 2 bases, 12 bases remained unmatched. The CDR3 is CASIDRASGYTDTQYF. CDR3 bases: TGTGCCAGCATCGACCGCGCTAGCGGTTACACAGATACGCAGTATTTT.

The V and J genes are TRBV15 and TRBJ1-2, with TRBD1 identical over 8 bases. Germline trimming cut 1 base from V and 3 bases from J; bases unmatched to any gene: 7. This CDR3 region has 16 residues. Germline values: CDR1 LNHNV, CDR2 YYDKDF (reference sequence). This CDR3 is CATSRGAGQGDYGYTF. As DNA, the CDR3 is TGTGCCACCAGCAGAGGCGCCGGACAGGGCGACTATGGCTACACCTTC.

This clone is a singleton in its sample. The rearrangement uses TRBV4-2 and TRBJ2-3, with D possibly being TRBD1 (5 bases). This CDR3 spans 16 amino acids. The germline gives CDR1 LGHNA, CDR2 YNFKEQ. Trimming took 1 base from V and 0 from J, leaving 11 bases between them. CDR3 coding DNA: TGTGCCAGCAGCCAAGGTAGACAGTCTAGCACAGATACGCAGTATTTT. Amino acids: CASSQGRQSSTDTQYF.

There are a few counts of this clone. The chain joins TRBV4-2 to TRBJ1-4; 11 bases map to TRBD1. Trimming removed 4 bases from V and 8 bases from J; junction bases left unmatched: 3. The V gene's germline CDR1 is LGHNA and CDR2 YNFKEQ. The CDR3 is made up of 14 amino acids. The CDR3, as DNA: TGTGCCAGCAGCCGGACAGGGGGCATGGAAAAACTGTTTTTT. Translation gives CASSRTGGMEKLFF.

The chain recombines TRBV2 with TRBJ2-5, with D tentatively TRBD2 (6 bases). This CDR3 contains 13 residues. Germline assignment: CDR1 SNHLY and CDR2 FYNNEI. V was cut by 7 bases and J by 9 bases, with 18 bases left in between. The CDR3 region has the DNA TGTGCCAGCAACGGGGACGCTGCGGGGTCCCAGTACTTC. It is translated as CASNGDAAGSQYF. The full variable domain, completed using reference TRBV2 and TRBJ2-5, is EPEVTQTPSHQVTQMGQEVILRCVPISNHLYFYWYRQILGQKVEFLVSFYNNEISEKSEIFDDQFSVERPDGSNFTLKIRSTKLEDSAMYFCASNGDAAGSQYFGPGTRLLVL.

This clone was picked up a small number of times. The chain combines TRBV9 with TRBJ2-2, with TRBD1 matching 7 bases. CDR3 length equals 17 residues. The germline CDR1 and CDR2 sequences are SGDLS and YYNGEE. V shed 2 bases, J shed 1 base, and the junction held 8 bases outside the gene matches. Here the CDR3 DNA reads TGTGCCAGCAGCGTGAGACAGGGTCCTGGGAACACCGGGGAGCTGTTTTTT. Amino acids: CASSVRQGPGNTGELFF.

The chain recombines TRBV5-1 with TRBJ1-1; a weak D match, TRBD1 (5 bases). The CDR3 contains 12 residues. Germline V CDR1 and CDR2: SGHRS, YFSETQ. With 0 bases removed from V and 9 bases from J, the gap between germline ends came to 9 bases. CDR3 in amino acids: CASSLGQTQAFF. In DNA form, the CDR3 reads TGCGCCAGCAGCTTGGGACAGACGCAAGCTTTCTTT.